The TCR beta chain described here comes from a study of blood T cell repertoires in COVID-19. The CDR3 loop spans 15 amino acids. The V and J ends lost 2 bases and 0 bases, in that order; junction bases with no gene match: 2. Germline assignment: CDR1 SGHNT and CDR2 YYREEE (reference sequence). The sample holds a few counts of this clone. Clones were sequenced by immunoSEQ multiplex PCR, and TCRdb holds only the in-frame ones, with some missing. Among about 98,000 clones, approximately 86% were seen once, and the ten largest hold about a tenth. The genes are TRBV5-4 and TRBJ2-3; 8 bases map to TRBD2. Sequenced: peripheral blood. The receptor was isolated from a man aged 65 to 79 with active or convalescent COVID-19. The chain's CDR3 is CASSLAGVSTDTQYF. The CDR3 nucleotides are TGTGCCAGCAGCTTAGCGGGAGTCAGCACAGATACGCAGTATTTT.